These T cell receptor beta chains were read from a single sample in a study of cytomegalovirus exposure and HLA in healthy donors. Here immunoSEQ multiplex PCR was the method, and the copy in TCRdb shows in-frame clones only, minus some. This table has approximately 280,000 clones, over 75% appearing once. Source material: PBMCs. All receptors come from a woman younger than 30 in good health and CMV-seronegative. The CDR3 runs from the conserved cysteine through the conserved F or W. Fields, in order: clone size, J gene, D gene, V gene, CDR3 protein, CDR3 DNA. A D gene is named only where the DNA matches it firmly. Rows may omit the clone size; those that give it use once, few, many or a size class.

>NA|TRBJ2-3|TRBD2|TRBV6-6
CASTYRAGGDTQYF
TGTGCCAGCACCTACAGGGCGGGAGGAGATACGCAGTATTTT
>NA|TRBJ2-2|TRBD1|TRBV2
CASSETQGAGGAGELFF
TGTGCCAGCAGTGAAACCCAGGGGGCCGGGGGTGCCGGGGAGCTGTTTTTT
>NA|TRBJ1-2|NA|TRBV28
CASSFDPQGSLLYGYTF
TGTGCCAGCAGTTTCGATCCACAGGGTTCCTTACTCTATGGCTACACCTTC
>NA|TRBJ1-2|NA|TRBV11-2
CASSVRRVGYGYTF
TGTGCCAGCAGCGTTCGGCGGGTGGGCTATGGCTACACCTTC
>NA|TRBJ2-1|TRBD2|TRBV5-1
CASSLRLAGRSSYNEQFF
TGCGCCAGCAGCTTGCGACTAGCGGGACGTAGTTCCTACAATGAGCAGTTCTTC
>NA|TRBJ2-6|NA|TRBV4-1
CASSQDPRSGANVLTF
TGCGCCAGCAGCCAAGATCCCCGCTCTGGGGCCAACGTCCTGACTTTC
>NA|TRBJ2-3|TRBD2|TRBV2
CASSGARLAGSTDTQYF
TGTGCCAGCAGTGGAGCGCGACTAGCGGGAAGCACAGATACGCAGTATTTT
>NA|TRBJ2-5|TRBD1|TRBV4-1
CASSQPGQKETQYF
TGCGCCAGCAGCCAGCCGGGACAGAAAGAGACCCAGTACTTC
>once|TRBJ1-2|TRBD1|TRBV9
CASSGRDRGRLHGYTF
TGTGCCAGCAGCGGCCGGGACAGGGGGCGATTGCATGGCTACACCTTC
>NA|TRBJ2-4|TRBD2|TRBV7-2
CASSLAGGRAKNIQYF
TGTGCCAGCAGCTTGGCGGGGGGCAGAGCCAAAAACATTCAGTACTTC
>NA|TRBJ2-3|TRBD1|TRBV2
CASRTGQGVTDTQYF
TGTGCCAGCAGAACGGGACAGGGGGTTACAGATACGCAGTATTTT
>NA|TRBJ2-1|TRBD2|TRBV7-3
CASSSHRLAGATYNEQFF
TGTGCCAGCAGCTCCCACCGACTAGCGGGAGCGACATACAATGAGCAGTTCTTC
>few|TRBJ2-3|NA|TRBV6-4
CASSLAATDTQYF
TGTGCCAGCAGTTTAGCGGCAACAGATACGCAGTATTTT
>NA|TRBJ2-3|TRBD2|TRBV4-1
CASSQVAGAADTQYF
TGCGCCAGCAGCCAAGTAGCGGGAGCCGCAGATACGCAGTATTTT
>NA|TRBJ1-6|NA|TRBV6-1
CASSEGVRRVNISPLHF
TGTGCCAGCAGTGAAGGAGTTAGGAGGGTCAATATATCACCCCTCCACTTT
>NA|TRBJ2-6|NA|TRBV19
CASSHFYPPAGANVLTF
TGTGCCAGTAGCCATTTCTACCCCCCGGCTGGGGCCAACGTCCTGACTTTC
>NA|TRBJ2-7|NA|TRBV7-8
CASRPDRSSYEQYF
TGTGCCAGCAGACCTGACAGGAGCTCCTACGAGCAGTACTTC
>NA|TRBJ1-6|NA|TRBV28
CASNFGGTRYNSPLHF
TGTGCCAGCAACTTTGGGGGGACCCGCTATAATTCACCCCTCCACTTT
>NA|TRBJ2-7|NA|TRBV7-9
CASSLAKPGVTYEQYF
TGTGCCAGCAGCTTAGCGAAACCAGGGGTCACCTACGAGCAGTACTTC
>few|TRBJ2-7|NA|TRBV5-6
CASSLGAPSRQYF
TGTGCCAGCAGCTTGGGGGCTCCGTCAAGGCAGTACTTC
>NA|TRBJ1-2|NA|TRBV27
CASSSFSNYGYTF
TGTGCCAGCAGTTCGTTTAGCAACTATGGCTACACCTTC
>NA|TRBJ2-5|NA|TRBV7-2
CASTTPGFPGTQYF
TGTGCCAGCACCACACCAGGGTTCCCGGGGACCCAGTACTTC
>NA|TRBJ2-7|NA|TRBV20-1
CSASFEYF
TGCAGTGCTAGTTTCGAGTACTTC
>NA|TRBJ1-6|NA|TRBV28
CASSFRAPLHF
TGTGCCAGCAGTTTCAGGGCACCCCTCCACTTT
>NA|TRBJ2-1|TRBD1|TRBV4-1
CASSQEGQGTYNEQFF
TGCGCCAGCAGCCAAGAGGGACAGGGGACCTACAATGAGCAGTTCTTC
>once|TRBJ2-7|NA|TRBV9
CASSVAEGSYEQYF
TGTGCCAGCAGCGTAGCGGAAGGGAGCTACGAGCAGTACTTC
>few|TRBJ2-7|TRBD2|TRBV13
CASSLAGGHYEQYF
TGTGCCAGCAGCTTGGCGGGAGGGCACTACGAGCAGTACTTC
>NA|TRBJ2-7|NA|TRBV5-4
CASSFRGSYEQYF
TGTGCCAGCAGCTTTCGGGGTTCCTACGAGCAGTACTTC
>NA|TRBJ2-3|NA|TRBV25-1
CASSGQILTDTQYF
TGTGCCAGCAGTGGACAGATTCTCACAGATACGCAGTATTTT
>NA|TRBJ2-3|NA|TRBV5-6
CASSSVTATDTQYF
TGTGCCAGCAGCTCCGTGACAGCCACAGATACGCAGTATTTT
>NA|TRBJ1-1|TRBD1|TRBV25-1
CAIPTNTGGGTEAFF
TGTGCCATCCCCACGAATACAGGGGGAGGCACTGAAGCTTTCTTT
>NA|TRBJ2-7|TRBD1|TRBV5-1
CASREIQGAISYEQYF
TGCGCCAGCAGGGAGATACAGGGGGCTATCTCCTACGAGCAGTACTTC
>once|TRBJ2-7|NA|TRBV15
CATSRDFHGRRSYEQYF
TGTGCCACCAGCAGAGATTTCCATGGTCGGCGGAGCTACGAGCAGTACTTC
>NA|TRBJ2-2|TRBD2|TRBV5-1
CASSGSLGRGRLAGELFF
TGCGCCAGCAGCGGATCGCTTGGGCGCGGGAGGCTCGCCGGGGAGCTGTTTTTT
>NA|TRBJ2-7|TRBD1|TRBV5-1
CASSPYNRGKGSVPYEQYF
TGCGCCAGCAGCCCTTATAACAGGGGAAAAGGCTCGGTTCCCTACGAGCAGTACTTC
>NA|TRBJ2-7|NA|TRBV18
CASSPTAVEYEQYF
TGTGCCAGCTCACCAACCGCGGTGGAGTACGAGCAGTACTTC
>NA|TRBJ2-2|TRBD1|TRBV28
CASSFPGQGATGELFF
TGTGCCAGCAGTTTTCCGGGACAGGGTGCCACCGGGGAGCTGTTTTTT
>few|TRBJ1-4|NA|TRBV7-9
CASSSGLTNEKLFF
TGTGCCAGCAGCTCAGGATTAACTAATGAAAAACTGTTTTTT
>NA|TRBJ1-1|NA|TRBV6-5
CASSYEGQLEAFF
TGTGCCAGCAGTTACGAGGGACAACTTGAAGCTTTCTTT
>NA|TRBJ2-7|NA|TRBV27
CASSLGAAYEQYF
TGTGCCAGCAGTTTGGGGGCAGCCTACGAGCAGTACTTC
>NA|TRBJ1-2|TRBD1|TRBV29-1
CSVGTGGARAVRAYGYTF
TGCAGCGTCGGGACAGGGGGGGCCCGGGCGGTCCGGGCCTATGGCTACACCTTC
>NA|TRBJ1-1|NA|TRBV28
CASSLLDRKAFF
TGTGCCAGCAGTTTATTGGACAGAAAAGCTTTCTTT
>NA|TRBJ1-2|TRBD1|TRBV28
CASSRQGTNYGYTF
TGTGCCAGCAGTCGACAGGGAACTAACTATGGCTACACCTTC
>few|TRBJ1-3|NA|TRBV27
CASRKQGTIYF
TGTGCCAGCAGAAAACAGGGAACGATATATTTT
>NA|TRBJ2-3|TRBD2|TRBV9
CASSVRAGGNTDTQYF
TGTGCCAGCAGCGTAAGGGCGGGAGGGAATACAGATACGCAGTATTTT
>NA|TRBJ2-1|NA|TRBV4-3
CASSELAYNPNEQFF
TGCGCCAGCAGCGAACTAGCTTACAATCCGAATGAGCAGTTCTTC
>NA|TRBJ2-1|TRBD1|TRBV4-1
CASQGAEQFF
TGCGCCAGCCAGGGGGCTGAGCAGTTCTTC
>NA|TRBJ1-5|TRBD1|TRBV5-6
CASSLEGQGNQPQHF
TGTGCCAGCAGCTTGGAGGGACAGGGCAATCAGCCCCAGCATTTT
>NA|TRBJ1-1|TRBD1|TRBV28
CASSLRDRGRWAEAFF
TGTGCCAGCAGTTTAAGGGACAGGGGGCGCTGGGCTGAAGCTTTCTTT
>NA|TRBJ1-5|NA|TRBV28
CASSPTPGRFGNQPQHF
TGTGCCAGCAGTCCGACTCCTGGGAGGTTTGGCAATCAGCCCCAGCATTTT
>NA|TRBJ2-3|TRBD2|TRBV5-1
CASSKTVGGLASSDTQYF
TGCGCCAGCAGCAAAACCGTAGGGGGACTAGCCTCATCAGATACGCAGTATTTT
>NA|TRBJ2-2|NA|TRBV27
CASSYRGSTGELFF
TGTGCCAGCAGTTACCGGGGATCCACCGGGGAGCTGTTTTTT
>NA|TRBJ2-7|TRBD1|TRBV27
CASSSLRTGIIYEQYF
TGTGCCAGCAGTTCATTAAGGACAGGGATTATCTACGAGCAGTACTTC
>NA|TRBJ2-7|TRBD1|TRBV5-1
CASSGGTGGFYEQYF
TGCGCCAGCAGCGGAGGGACAGGGGGATTTTACGAGCAGTACTTC
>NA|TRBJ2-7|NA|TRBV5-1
CASSRNMEQYF
TGCGCCAGCAGCCGCAACATGGAGCAGTACTTC
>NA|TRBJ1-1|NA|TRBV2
CASRAMSGTNTEAFF
TGTGCCAGCAGAGCCATGTCCGGGACAAACACTGAAGCTTTCTTT
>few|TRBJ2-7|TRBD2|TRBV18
CASSPGTSSGYEQYF
TGTGCCAGCTCACCTGGGACTAGCTCCGGCTACGAGCAGTACTTC
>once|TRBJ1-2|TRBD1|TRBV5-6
CASNLVRDRANYGYTF
TGTGCCAGCAACCTCGTTCGGGACAGGGCTAACTATGGCTACACCTTC